These 5 T cell receptor beta chains share one sample of origin, sequenced in a study of technical replicates of blood from several donors. Profiling relied on immunoSEQ multiplex PCR, and the TCRdb table lists in-frame clones only, not all of them. In the table there are about 15,000 clones, approximately 88% of which are singletons. The sample consisted of PBMCs. These receptors all come from a human donor in good health.

The rearrangement joins TRBV19 to TRBJ2-1; D is possibly TRBD2 (7 bases). The CDR3 totals 13 residues. Deletions cut 3 bases from V and 10 bases from J, with 13 bases between. CDR1 and CDR2 from the germline V gene are LNHDA and SQIVND (reference sequence). CDR3 nucleotide sequence: TGTGCCAGTAGTATGGACGGGGGGCGGGAGCAGTTCTTC. Its translation: CASSMDGGREQFF.

V usage is TRBV5-4 and J usage is TRBJ1-4; D possibly corresponds to TRBD1 (6 bases). Germline CDR1 and CDR2: SGHNT and YYREEE (reference sequence). V was clipped by 2 bases and J by 4 bases, with 12 bases between them. The CDR3 loop spans 15 amino acids. DNA of the CDR3: TGTGCCAGCAGCTTTGGGGGCGCGGGTAATGAAAAACTGTTTTTT. As protein: CASSFGGAGNEKLFF.

The sample holds a few counts of this clone. The chain couples TRBV6-5 to TRBJ1-2; D might be TRBD1 (6 bases). Germline values: CDR1 MNHEY, CDR2 SVGAGI. Trimming left V 3 bases short and J 8 bases short, with 19 bases between. The CDR3 runs to 15 residues. CDR3 in DNA: TGTGCCAGCAGTTATCAGGGGACAAGCCTTGGGGGCTACACCTTC. Translated: CASSYQGTSLGGYTF.

This clone was observed a single time. The rearrangement uses TRBV6-5 and TRBJ2-7; D might be TRBD2 (6 bases). Germline V lookup: CDR1 MNHEY, CDR2 SVGAGI. The CDR3 totals 14 residues. The V gene lost 7 bases and the J gene lost 0 bases, with 13 bases spanning the gap. The chain's CDR3 is CASTAEGSSYEQYF. For the CDR3, the DNA is TGTGCCAGCACGGCGGAGGGGAGCTCCTACGAGCAGTACTTC.

V gene TRBV7-9 combines with J gene TRBJ2-5, with 8 nucleotides matching TRBD1. The CDR3 runs 13 residues. Trimming removed 1 base from V and 12 bases from J; junction bases left unmatched: 7. Germline-derived CDR1 and CDR2 are SEHNR and FQNEAQ (reference sequence). The CDR3 reads CASSLEDREIEYF. CDR3 coding DNA: TGTGCCAGCAGCTTAGAGGACAGGGAGATCGAGTACTTC.